These T cell receptor beta chains were read from a single sample in a study of spatial heterogeneity in lung cancer. Each CDR3 protein gets one entry after TCRdb re-called the 5' RACE reads with MiXCR. The sample yields around 100,000 distinct CDR3 sequences, roughly a tenth seen once. The sample consisted of PBMCs, taken at follow-up. The receptors shown here come from a female donor with early-stage non-small cell lung cancer. CDR3s include the opening cysteine and the closing phenylalanine or tryptophan. D genes are given only for firm matches. Clone size appears in some rows only: once, few, many, or a class for an expanded clone.

CDR3nt: TGTGCCAGCACACCGAACAGTGAGCAGTTCTTC
CDR3aa: CASTPNSEQFF
d_gene: NA
v_gene: TRBV7-2
abundance: NA
j_gene: TRBJ2-1

CDR3nt: TGCGCCAGCAGTCCGCGGACTAGCGGGTCGAAAGAGACCCAGTACTTC
CDR3aa: CASSPRTSGSKETQYF
d_gene: TRBD2
v_gene: TRBV10-2
abundance: few
j_gene: TRBJ2-5

CDR3nt: TGTGCCAGCAGGGAAAGGGACGATACGCAGTATTTT
CDR3aa: CASRERDDTQYF
d_gene: NA
v_gene: TRBV2
abundance: few
j_gene: TRBJ2-3

CDR3nt: TGTGCCAGCAGCACCGGACGGTCCTCGAACACCGGGGAGCTGTTTTTT
CDR3aa: CASSTGRSSNTGELFF
d_gene: NA
v_gene: TRBV2
abundance: NA
j_gene: TRBJ2-2

CDR3nt: TGCGCCAGCAGCTTGAGGTCCGACAATGAGCAGTTCTTC
CDR3aa: CASSLRSDNEQFF
d_gene: NA
v_gene: TRBV5-1
abundance: NA
j_gene: TRBJ2-1

CDR3nt: TGCAGCGGACAAAAAGGGCGCCCCGGGGAGCTGTTTTTT
CDR3aa: CSGQKGRPGELFF
d_gene: NA
v_gene: TRBV29-1
abundance: NA
j_gene: TRBJ2-2

CDR3nt: TGCAGTGCTCCTCCCGGGACTAGCTCCCACGAGCAGTACTTC
CDR3aa: CSAPPGTSSHEQYF
d_gene: TRBD2
v_gene: TRBV20-1
abundance: few
j_gene: TRBJ2-7

CDR3nt: TGCACCGCGGGAGGGTCCCAAGAGACCCAGTACTTC
CDR3aa: CTAGGSQETQYF
d_gene: TRBD2
v_gene: TRBV20-1
abundance: many
j_gene: TRBJ2-5

CDR3nt: TGTGCCAGCAGTCCTTGGACAGGGGGAAGTTACGAGCAGTACTTC
CDR3aa: CASSPWTGGSYEQYF
d_gene: TRBD1
v_gene: TRBV28
abundance: many
j_gene: TRBJ2-7

CDR3nt: TGTGCCAGCAGCCCGATCGCCGGGACTAGCGCCTATGAGCAGTTCTTC
CDR3aa: CASSPIAGTSAYEQFF
d_gene: TRBD2
v_gene: TRBV9
abundance: NA
j_gene: TRBJ2-1

CDR3nt: TGTGCCAGCAGCTTAGGCTCCATAGGCAATCAGCCCCAGCATTTT
CDR3aa: CASSLGSIGNQPQHF
d_gene: NA
v_gene: TRBV7-2
abundance: few
j_gene: TRBJ1-5

CDR3nt: TGTGCCAGCAGCCAAGGGACTAGCGGGAGAGGTACAGATACGCAGTATTTT
CDR3aa: CASSQGTSGRGTDTQYF
d_gene: TRBD2
v_gene: TRBV4-2
abundance: few
j_gene: TRBJ2-3

CDR3nt: TGCGCCAGCAGCTTTCCCCTAGCGGGACGCAATGAGCAGTTCTTC
CDR3aa: CASSFPLAGRNEQFF
d_gene: TRBD2
v_gene: TRBV5-1
abundance: few
j_gene: TRBJ2-1

CDR3nt: TGTGCCAGCAGGGGTGGCGGCTACGAGCAGTACTTC
CDR3aa: CASRGGGYEQYF
d_gene: NA
v_gene: TRBV7-9
abundance: NA
j_gene: TRBJ2-7

CDR3nt: TGCGCCAGCAGCGTACAGGGGGATACTGAAGCTTTCTTT
CDR3aa: CASSVQGDTEAFF
d_gene: TRBD1
v_gene: TRBV5-1
abundance: few
j_gene: TRBJ1-1

CDR3nt: TGTGCCAGCAGTGCACAGCCTTACAGCACAGATACGCAGTATTTT
CDR3aa: CASSAQPYSTDTQYF
d_gene: NA
v_gene: TRBV2
abundance: NA
j_gene: TRBJ2-3

CDR3nt: TGTGCCAGCAACGGGGCCGCTAGCAATCAGCCCCAGCATTTT
CDR3aa: CASNGAASNQPQHF
d_gene: NA
v_gene: TRBV2
abundance: many
j_gene: TRBJ1-5

CDR3nt: TGTGCCAGCAGTTTGATGGGTCCACAAGAGACCCAGTACTTC
CDR3aa: CASSLMGPQETQYF
d_gene: NA
v_gene: TRBV28
abundance: few
j_gene: TRBJ2-5

CDR3nt: TGTGCCAGCAGCCCCCTTTCTTCCCGCCGGACTGAAGCTTTCTTT
CDR3aa: CASSPLSSRRTEAFF
d_gene: NA
v_gene: TRBV7-8
abundance: NA
j_gene: TRBJ1-1

CDR3nt: TGTGCCAGCAGCTTAGAGACCGTCATGAACACTGAAGCTTTCTTT
CDR3aa: CASSLETVMNTEAFF
d_gene: NA
v_gene: TRBV7-2
abundance: many
j_gene: TRBJ1-1

CDR3nt: TGTGCCAGCAGTTACCGACAGAGAGAGACCCAGTACTTC
CDR3aa: CASSYRQRETQYF
d_gene: NA
v_gene: TRBV6-5
abundance: NA
j_gene: TRBJ2-5

CDR3nt: TGTGCCACCAGACCCGGGGGGTTCACAGATACGCAGTATTTT
CDR3aa: CATRPGGFTDTQYF
d_gene: TRBD2
v_gene: TRBV15
abundance: NA
j_gene: TRBJ2-3

CDR3nt: TGTGCCACCAGTGACCCCCTCGACCCAGCCAAAAACATTCAGTACTTC
CDR3aa: CATSDPLDPAKNIQYF
d_gene: NA
v_gene: TRBV24-1
abundance: few
j_gene: TRBJ2-4

CDR3nt: TGCAGTGCCCTCCCTAGCGGGTTAAATCGCAATGAGCAGTTCTTC
CDR3aa: CSALPSGLNRNEQFF
d_gene: TRBD2
v_gene: TRBV20-1
abundance: NA
j_gene: TRBJ2-1

CDR3nt: TGTGCCAGCAGTCCTCGGACAGGGGTAGTCGAGCCCCAGCATTTT
CDR3aa: CASSPRTGVVEPQHF
d_gene: TRBD1
v_gene: TRBV6-5
abundance: NA
j_gene: TRBJ1-5

CDR3nt: TGTGCCAGCTCCCCGGACGGAAGCTATGGCTACACCTTC
CDR3aa: CASSPDGSYGYTF
d_gene: NA
v_gene: TRBV18
abundance: few
j_gene: TRBJ1-2

CDR3nt: TGCAGTGCTAGTAAACGGGAGGGGGCAGAGACCCAGTACTTC
CDR3aa: CSASKREGAETQYF
d_gene: NA
v_gene: TRBV20-1
abundance: NA
j_gene: TRBJ2-5

CDR3nt: TGTGCCAGTAACCACGAGGGGGATAGCGACACAGATACGCAGTATTTT
CDR3aa: CASNHEGDSDTDTQYF
d_gene: NA
v_gene: TRBV19
abundance: NA
j_gene: TRBJ2-3

CDR3nt: TGTGCCAGCCGACTCACGGTGGGCAGAAACTACGAGCAGTACTTC
CDR3aa: CASRLTVGRNYEQYF
d_gene: NA
v_gene: TRBV7-6
abundance: many
j_gene: TRBJ2-7

CDR3nt: TGTGCCAGCAGCACTACAGGGAGCGCGAACATTCAGTACTTC
CDR3aa: CASSTTGSANIQYF
d_gene: NA
v_gene: TRBV7-9
abundance: NA
j_gene: TRBJ2-4

CDR3nt: TGTGCCAGCAGCGTTAGGGGGTACAGCTCTGGGGCCAACGTCCTGACTTTC
CDR3aa: CASSVRGYSSGANVLTF
d_gene: NA
v_gene: TRBV28
abundance: once
j_gene: TRBJ2-6

CDR3nt: TGTGCCAGCAGCCGCGGGACAGGGGGGAACACAGATACGCAGTATTTT
CDR3aa: CASSRGTGGNTDTQYF
d_gene: TRBD1
v_gene: TRBV6-5
abundance: few
j_gene: TRBJ2-3

CDR3nt: TGTGCCAGCAGTCCCCCCCGGAGGGGCTTGAGTGGCTACACCTTC
CDR3aa: CASSPPRRGLSGYTF
d_gene: NA
v_gene: TRBV28
abundance: few
j_gene: TRBJ1-2

CDR3nt: TGTGCCAGCAGAAAGGGGGGGAGCTCCTACAATGAGCAGTTCTTC
CDR3aa: CASRKGGSSYNEQFF
d_gene: NA
v_gene: TRBV28
abundance: few
j_gene: TRBJ2-1

CDR3nt: TGTGCCAGCAGTGAACTCCGAGCGGCAACTAATGAAAAACTGTTTTTT
CDR3aa: CASSELRAATNEKLFF
d_gene: NA
v_gene: TRBV2
abundance: NA
j_gene: TRBJ1-4

CDR3nt: TGTGCCAGCAGCGTAGGGGTGACTAGCCGAGGGGAGCTGTTTTTT
CDR3aa: CASSVGVTSRGELFF
d_gene: TRBD2
v_gene: TRBV9
abundance: few
j_gene: TRBJ2-2